This paragraph reports one T cell receptor (beta chain). Its antigen is not yet known. Per-base qualities were not stored, and no clone one base away is much larger. This specimen's time point label, interpreted: about 28 days (+/-7) after the second vaccine dose. AZD1222 recipients with second doses at about 4 weeks or about 12 weeks were pooled, because spike-specific TCR depth and breadth did not differ between schedules. The vaccinee samples were drawn from two UK trials, COV001 and COV002, one of which was a single-blind randomized controlled phase 2/3 trial testing AZD1222 (ChAdOx1 nCoV-19) in healthy adults. For TCRbeta chain sequencing, PBMC samples from trial participants were taken at day 0 and at day 28 after the second dose. The sample is drawn from a study of T cell responses to AZD1222 COVID-19 vaccine (dated by TCRdb to about 2021). In the study overall: TCR sequencing was performed for over 230 trial participants, of whom 200 to 210 were given two doses of AZD1222 and some 25 were given two doses of MenACWY control vaccine. Trial participants were enrolled into age subgroups of 18-55, 56-69 and 70-plus years, which contained approximately 150, 28 and 58 TCR-sequenced participants, respectively.

Summary of the overall study and its limitations: In the small 56-69-year group, the increase in depth fell short of significance, most likely because of low power. Participants were mostly white British, with more females than males. The authors suggested clonal diversity may have been underestimated. Conclusions about previously exposed vaccinees are limited, since just a handful of AZD1222 recipients were seropositive for SARS-CoV-2 at baseline. The vaccine-associated CD4 TCRs covered the entire spike protein, and the dominant responses fell in regions 160-218 and 743-854. After two AZD1222 doses, both the breadth and the depth of spike-specific TCRs were significantly higher than at day 0 and than in MenACWY recipients. Because no samples from the day 14 peak response were available, repertoires could be characterized only after the peak T cell response. Reportedly, almost half of the unique spike-specific TCRs recognized epitopes lying outside the regions that are mutated in the B.1.351 and B.1.1.7 variants.

The CDR3 runs 14 residues from the cysteine to the phenylalanine. The only DNA kept is the CDR3, 42 bases in frame from the first base. V is reduced by 2 bases and J by 8 bases, leaving a spacing of 15 bases between them. The germline V gene (reference sequence) yields LGHDT for CDR1 and YNNKEL for CDR2. The CDR3 regions of human TCRbeta chains were analyzed by immunosequencing. The authors' analysis ran thus. Repertoire TCRs were matched against a reference library of SARS-CoV-2-specific TCRs generated with the MIRA antigen-specificity platform. Breadth was defined as the fraction of unique TCRs that were SARS-CoV-2-associated, and depth was defined as the fraction of total T cells that were SARS-CoV-2-associated. Each spike-specific TCR was assigned to its reactive spike region and to a CD4 or CD8 class using the MIRA data. Log10-transformed breadth and depth values were compared by one-way ANOVA with Sidak's multiple comparisons tests. Sourced from immuneACCESS, this table was stored by TCRdb with only in-frame sequences that have V and J called. A share of the clones is absent; for the studies checked, an unresolved V gene accounts for under half, and the remainder has no known explanation. That table is the source of V, J and clone size, and D and trimming were worked out from the DNA. This sample comprises roughly 93,000 clones, approximately 90% of them detected only once. The top ten clonotypes cover under 5.5% of the sample.

This chain is built from TRBV3-1 (or the pseudogene TRBV3-2) and TRBJ1-2; a tentative D call is TRBD1 (5 bases match). The sequence came from an adult who received the AZD1222 COVID-19 vaccine. The material sequenced was peripheral blood, taken 28 days after the second AZD1222 dose. The CDR3 has the sequence CASSQLQEVGGYTF. The nucleotides read TGTGCCAGCAGCCAATTACAGGAGGTCGGGGGCTACACCTTC.